The next 24 T cell receptor beta chains were all read from a single sample in a study of Ad26.COV2.S vaccination and SARS-CoV-2 variants. Repertoires were generated with immunoSEQ multiplex PCR, while TCRdb's copy carries only in-frame clones and drops some. The table shows over 450,000 clones, with about 89% occurring only once. The sample's treatment: about 20 received Ad26.COV2.S at low or high dose, single or two shots; about 5 received placebo; per-sample allocation not given. Following the first vaccine or placebo injection, samples were taken on day 63. The sequencing used peripheral blood, collected in a trial of Ad26.COV2.S vaccine versus placebo. These receptors were taken from a person between 18 and 65 years old who received the Ad26.COV2.S COVID-19 vaccine or a placebo.

This chain joins TRBV28 and TRBJ2-3; no firm D call. Germline V gene data show CDR1 as MDHEN and CDR2 as SYDVKM. The ends were cut back, 1 base at V and 5 bases at J, with 4 bases in the middle. The CDR3 consists of 12 residues. The CDR3 nucleotides are TGTGCCAGCAGTTTATTAGGAGATACGCAGTATTTT. Amino acid sequence: CASSLLGDTQYF.

This chain joins TRBV9 and TRBJ2-5; D not certain. CDR3 length: 15 amino acids. Germline V gene lookup returns CDR1 SGDLS and CDR2 YYNGEE. V was shortened by 4 bases and J by 1 base, with 14 bases between the two germline ends. The CDR3 reads CASSMYDSRQETQYF. CDR3 DNA: TGTGCCAGCAGCATGTATGACTCGCGCCAAGAGACCCAGTACTTC.

This chain connects TRBV19 to TRBJ2-5, with D unresolved. Trimming cost V 4 bases and J 7 bases, with 16 bases left between them. Germline assignment: CDR1 LNHDA and CDR2 SQIVND (reference sequence). The CDR3 consists of 14 residues. This CDR3 reads CASSSGFHLGTQYF. The CDR3 nucleotides read TGTGCCAGTAGTAGTGGATTTCACCTTGGGACCCAGTACTTC. The variable domain in full, completed from reference TRBV19 and TRBJ2-5, reads DGGITQSPKYLFRKEGQNVTLSCEQNLNHDAMYWYRQDPGQGLRLIYYSQIVNDFQKGDIAEGYSVSREKKESFPLTVTSAQKNPTAFYLCASSSGFHLGTQYFGPGTRLLVL.

The CDR3 reads CASSYGTSGGGETQYF. The CDR3 nucleotides read TGTGCCAGCAGTTACGGGACTAGCGGGGGTGGGGAGACCCAGTACTTC. The J gene is TRBJ2-5, the V gene TRBV9, with 14 nucleotides matching TRBD2. V gave up 5 bases and J gave up 5 bases; unmatched junction bases: 8. The CDR3 spans 16 residues. Germline V gene sequence: CDR1 SGDLS, CDR2 YYNGEE. The variable domain in full, with the rest retrieved from reference TRBV9 and TRBJ2-5, is DSGVTQTPKHLITATGQRVTLRCSPRSGDLSVYWYQQSLDQGLQFLIQYYNGEERAKGNILERFSAQQFPDLHSELNLSSLELGDSALYFCASSYGTSGGGETQYFGPGTRLLVL.

The chain carries TRBV5-1 and TRBJ1-2; D gene ambiguous. The V gene's germline CDR1 is SGHRS and CDR2 YFSETQ. The CDR3 is made up of 13 amino acids. V was shortened by 1 base and J by 7 bases, with 11 bases between the two germline ends. The DNA of the CDR3 is TGCGCCAGCAGCTTGCACGGATCAACTGGCTACACCTTC. Its translation is CASSLHGSTGYTF.

J is TRBJ1-1 and V is TRBV7-3; TRBD1 is a possible D gene (5 bases). The CDR3 covers 15 residues. Trimming stripped 1 base from V and 1 base from J, with 10 bases between. Germline values: CDR1 SGHTA, CDR2 FQGTGA. Here the CDR3 reads CASSLKPGPNTEAFF. In DNA, the CDR3 is TGTGCCAGCAGCTTAAAGCCGGGACCGAACACTGAAGCTTTCTTT.

This clone has more than one count but fewer than ten. V usage is TRBV5-5 and J usage is TRBJ1-6; D remains ambiguous. V lost 1 base, J lost 9 bases, and 11 bases lay in between. The CDR3 extends over 14 amino acids. The germline CDR1 and CDR2 sequences are SGHKS and YYEKEE (reference sequence). CDR3 nucleotides: TGTGCCAGCAGCTTGACGGGAGCGAGTTCACCCCTCCACTTT. Protein sequence: CASSLTGASSPLHF.

This clone has just one count. The chain joins TRBV12-3 or TRBV12-4 to TRBJ2-7; D remains ambiguous. The CDR3 spans 12 residues. V lost 5 bases and J 4 bases, leaving 9 bases between the germline ends. CDR3 bases: TGTGCCAGCAGTACCGACTCGTACGAGCAGTACTTC. Amino acids: CASSTDSYEQYF.

Only a few counts were recorded for this clone. One end of the junction fails to match germline, which may point to a read error. The chain joins TRBV30 to TRBJ2-7; 7 positions match TRBD2. The CDR3 runs to 13 residues. Germline V CDR1 and CDR2: GTSNPN, SVGIG (reference sequence). CDR3 coding DNA: TGTGCCTGGAGCTCTAGCGGCCCCTACGGGCAGTACTTC. This codes for CAWSSSGPYGQYF.

The V and J genes are TRBV19 and TRBJ2-7; D might be TRBD1 (6 bases). The germline CDR1 and CDR2 sequences are LNHDA and SQIVND (reference sequence). The V and J ends lost 1 base and 3 bases respectively, with 10 bases between them. The CDR3 is 14 residues long. CDR3 in amino acids: CASSIGDNYYEQYF. The CDR3 coding sequence is TGTGCCAGTAGTATAGGGGACAACTACTACGAGCAGTACTTC. The whole variable domain, remainder taken from reference TRBV19 and TRBJ2-7, is DGGITQSPKYLFRKEGQNVTLSCEQNLNHDAMYWYRQDPGQGLRLIYYSQIVNDFQKGDIAEGYSVSREKKESFPLTVTSAQKNPTAFYLCASSIGDNYYEQYFGPGTRLTVT.

The V and J genes are TRBV6-5 and TRBJ2-7; D may be TRBD2 (6 bases). Trimming removed 5 bases from V and 4 bases from J, with 15 bases in between. This CDR3 has 14 residues. Germline CDR1 and CDR2: MNHEY and SVGAGI. The CDR3 DNA reads TGTGCCAGCAGTCGGGGACTTCAGGGTTACGAGCAGTACTTC. Translated: CASSRGLQGYEQYF.

This chain links TRBV15 with TRBJ1-2; no clear D gene. The CDR3 consists of 13 residues. The V gene lost 0 bases and the J gene lost 8 bases, with 10 bases spanning the gap. The V gene's germline CDR1 is LNHNV and CDR2 YYDKDF (reference sequence). DNA of the CDR3: TGTGCCACCAGCAGAGATGGGGTTCGCGGCTACACCTTC. This encodes CATSRDGVRGYTF.

The chain has TRBV28 and TRBJ2-1; D gene unclear. The CDR3 sequence is 12 residues long. Trimming shortened V by 5 bases and J by 9 bases, and 11 bases separated the two germline ends. Germline values: CDR1 MDHEN, CDR2 SYDVKM. CDR3 nucleotides: TGTGCCAGCAGTGCCCAGTTGCCTGAGCAGTTCTTC. Protein product: CASSAQLPEQFF.

This clone was counted once. The chain combines TRBV5-1 with TRBJ2-2, with TRBD2 matching over 8 bases. Germline CDR1 and CDR2: SGHRS and YFSETQ. With V trimmed by 3 bases and J by 1 base, 14 bases remained unmatched. The CDR3 contains 19 residues. The CDR3 DNA reads TGCGCCAGCAGCTCGCCCCCCGGGGGGGGAAGTGGGAACACCGGGGAGCTGTTTTTT. Translation: CASSSPPGGGSGNTGELFF.

This chain uses TRBV27 with TRBJ1-4; TRBD1 matches at 7 bases. This CDR3 spans 15 amino acids. The V segment lost 2 bases and the J segment 5 bases; nucleotides outside the gene matches: 5. Germline CDR1 MNHEY, CDR2 SMNVEV (reference sequence). The CDR3 sequence: CASSLHGTENEKLFF. Written as DNA, the CDR3 is TGTGCCAGCAGTTTACATGGGACAGAAAATGAAAAACTGTTTTTT.

The rearrangement uses TRBV10-3 and TRBJ2-5; TRBD2 matches at 9 bases. Germline V lookup: CDR1 ENHRY, CDR2 SYGVKD. V lost 10 bases, J lost 5 bases, and 14 bases stayed unmatched. The CDR3 consists of 15 residues. The CDR3 nucleotides read TGTGCCACACGAGACTCGGCGGGAGGGCGCGAGACCCAGTACTTC. This translates into CATRDSAGGRETQYF.

V gene TRBV19 combines with J gene TRBJ1-5; D gene ambiguous. Germline lookup yields CDR1 LNHDA and CDR2 SQIVND (reference sequence). The length of the CDR3 is 14 residues. Trimming removed 8 bases at V and 6 bases at J, with 17 bases between. DNA of the CDR3: TGTGCCAGTTCCCCTGGAAGCAGATTTCAGCCCCAGCATTTT. Its protein is CASSPGSRFQPQHF. Drawing the rest from reference TRBV19 and TRBJ1-5, the complete variable domain is DGGITQSPKYLFRKEGQNVTLSCEQNLNHDAMYWYRQDPGQGLRLIYYSQIVNDFQKGDIAEGYSVSREKKESFPLTVTSAQKNPTAFYLCASSPGSRFQPQHFGDGTRLSIL.

CDR3 region: CASSWSSGELFF. The CDR3 DNA follows: TGCGCCAGCAGCTGGAGTTCCGGGGAGCTGTTTTTT. The chain joins TRBV5-1 to TRBJ2-2; D is undetermined. V lost 3 bases, J lost 6 bases, and 6 bases lay in between. This CDR3 region has 12 residues. The germline CDR1 and CDR2 sequences are SGHRS and YFSETQ.

This clone was observed once. This chain uses TRBV28 with TRBJ1-5; 7 nucleotides agree with TRBD1. Unmatched junction bases numbered 6, after V lost 6 bases and J lost 4 bases. Germline CDR1 reads MDHEN; CDR2 reads SYDVKM. The CDR3 extends over 14 amino acids. CDR3 coding DNA: TGTGCCAGCAGGGAGGGACAGTCAAATCAGCCCCAGCATTTT. This codes for CASREGQSNQPQHF.

The chain employs TRBV5-4 and TRBJ2-2, with D tentatively TRBD2 (8 bases). CDR1 and CDR2 (germline): SGHNT, YYREEE (reference sequence). The V and J ends lost 5 bases and 6 bases respectively, with 20 bases between them. The CDR3 runs to 16 residues. Here the CDR3 DNA reads TGTGCCAGCAGACGGGACAGCGGGAGTATAGCCGGGGAGCTGTTTTTT. Encoded protein: CASRRDSGSIAGELFF.

The chain uses TRBV4-1 and TRBJ2-1; D is unclear. Germline CDR1 reads MGHRA; CDR2 reads YSYEKL. The CDR3 consists of 14 residues. V lost 2 bases and J lost 4, with 9 bases in between. CDR3 DNA sequence: TGCGCCAGCAGCCAACACACAGAGTACAATGAGCAGTTCTTC. As protein: CASSQHTEYNEQFF.

CDR3 sequence reads: CASSVATGYYEQYF. Written as DNA, the CDR3 is TGTGCCAGCAGCGTCGCGACAGGCTACTACGAGCAGTACTTC. The chain uses TRBV9 and TRBJ2-7, with D perhaps matching TRBD1 (6 bases). CDR3 length: 14 amino acids. The V end was cut by 2 bases, the J end by 3 bases, with 12 bases between. Germline V gives CDR1 SGDLS, CDR2 YYNGEE.

The chain has TRBV5-1 and TRBJ2-5; 10 bases align to TRBD2. The CDR3 runs to 13 residues. J lost 5 bases, V lost 6 bases, and 4 bases had no gene match. Germline CDR1 is SGHRS and CDR2 is YFSETQ. Here the CDR3 reads CASKLAGSETQYF. DNA of the CDR3: TGCGCCAGCAAACTAGCGGGGTCGGAGACCCAGTACTTC.

J is TRBJ2-2 and V is TRBV13; D possibly corresponds to TRBD2 (5 bases). Germline V gene sequence: CDR1 PRHDT, CDR2 FYEKMQ (reference sequence). The length of the CDR3 is 16 residues. Trimming pared 5 bases from V and 5 bases from J, leaving 18 bases between. Here the CDR3 reads CASSPQSGGRTGELFF. Written as DNA, the CDR3 is TGTGCCAGCAGCCCGCAGAGCGGCGGTAGGACCGGGGAGCTGTTTTTT. The whole variable domain, remainder taken from reference TRBV13 and TRBJ2-2, is AAGVIQSPRHLIKEKRETATLKCYPIPRHDTVYWYQQGPGQDPQFLISFYEKMQSDKGSIPDRFSAQQFSDYHSELNMSSLELGDSALYFCASSPQSGGRTGELFFGEGSRLTVL.